This section outlines one TCR beta chain sequence together with its context. Antigen specificity is unknown. This sample's time point: patch test 1, 2 weeks after DPC sensitization. Described treatment: therapeutic diphenylcyclopropenone sensitization with weekly scalp DPC. TCRdb fed the RACE reads into MiXCR, producing one record per CDR3 protein. This table has around 380,000 distinct CDR3 sequences, roughly 4.8% appearing once. The junction had 8 bases not matched to a gene; V was cut back by 4 bases and J by 2 bases. In germline, CDR1 is SGHRS, CDR2 YFSETQ. The CDR3 spans 15 residues. The data belong to a study of human T cells and chemical hapten exposure. Study at large: The study enrolled mostly female patients with alopecia areata, totalis or universalis. TCR yields per sample varied mostly from small pooled library volume differences. Study-wide results and caveats: Expanded TCRs created a significantly greater count of big CDR3 similarity clusters than controls did.

V and J are TRBV5-1 and TRBJ2-5, with 7 bases that match TRBD2. This TCR came from a woman aged 45-59 years with alopecia areata. Some clones in this sample may be carry-over from other donors' samples. This specimen consisted of whole blood, obtained in connection with sensitization to the hapten diphenylcyclopropenone (DPC). The CDR3, as DNA: TGCGCCAGCAGCCTCTCACCGGGAGGACAAGAGACCCAGTACTTC. Translating it yields CASSLSPGGQETQYF.